This T cell receptor beta chain was documented in a study of vaccination and CD4 T cells after COVID-19. About the research overall: Convalescents were six males and four females, two of them Hispanic. The interval from dose two to post-vaccine sampling had a median of roughly 72 days, and it ranged from 14 to 241.

With the Oncomine TCR Beta short-read assay, DNA from cultured CD4+ T cells was sequenced. TCRdb reanalysed the PCR reads using MiXCR and keeps one entry per CDR3 protein. The sample shows under 9,000 distinct CDR3 sequences, about three quarters of them seen only once. This clonotype was recorded only once. Antigen unknown. The treatment: 10-day PBMC culture with coronavirus spike peptide pools or control peptides (ViraFEST assay). Ahead of the COVID-19 pandemic (2011-2018), the CD4+ T cells of the unexposed donor were collected. Fresh medium (containing IL-2) replaced half the medium on days 3 and 7. V lost 7 bases to trimming and J lost 0 bases; unmatched junction nucleotides: 8. The CDR3 covers 15 residues. Germline loops: CDR1 LNHDA, CDR2 SQIVND (reference sequence).

The chain recombines TRBV19 with TRBJ1-2; 7 bases line up with TRBD1. Sample: CD4+ T cells from blood, cultured in vitro. This sequence was found in a human donor in good health. This CDR3 is CASNPGQYPNYGYTF. CDR3 in DNA: TGTGCCAGTAACCCGGGACAGTACCCTAACTATGGCTACACCTTC.